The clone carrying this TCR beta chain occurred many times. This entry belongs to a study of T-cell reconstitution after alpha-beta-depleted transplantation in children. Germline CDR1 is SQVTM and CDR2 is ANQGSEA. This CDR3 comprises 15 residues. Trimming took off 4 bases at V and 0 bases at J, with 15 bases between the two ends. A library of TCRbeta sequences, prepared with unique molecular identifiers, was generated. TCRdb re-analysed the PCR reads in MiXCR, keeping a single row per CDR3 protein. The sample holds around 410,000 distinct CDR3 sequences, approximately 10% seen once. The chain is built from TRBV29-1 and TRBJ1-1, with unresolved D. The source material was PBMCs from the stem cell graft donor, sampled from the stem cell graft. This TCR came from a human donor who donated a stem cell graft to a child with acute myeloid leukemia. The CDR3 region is CSVGFSVNMNTEAFF. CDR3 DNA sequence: TGCAGCGTTGGGTTCTCGGTTAACATGAACACTGAAGCTTTCTTT.